This T cell receptor beta chain was retrieved from a study of OX40 agonist ivuxolimab in advanced cancers. Looking at the study overall: Patients received ivuxolimab, an intravenous treatment, every 2 weeks at 0.01 to 10 mg/kg.

The V end lost 5 bases, the J end lost 7 bases, and 15 bases lay between the germline ends. This CDR3 region has 14 residues. Germline V lookup: CDR1 SGHAT, CDR2 FQNNGV. Study-wide results and caveats: Both CD4+ and CD8+ T cell populations in blood had undergone clonal expansion by week 6 at 0.1 to 3.0 mg/kg.

With respect to this clone: Its antigen is unidentified.

TCRdb keeps only in-frame clones here, not all; method: immunoSEQ multiplex PCR. The sample has tens of thousands of clones, roughly nine tenths seen once. The clonotype comes from an adult with an advanced solid tumor such as melanoma, head and neck, liver or kidney cancer. The sample consisted of CD4+ or CD8+ T cells sorted from blood, taken in a trial of the OX40 agonist ivuxolimab. This chain joins TRBV11-2 and TRBJ2-1; D is undetermined. DNA for the CDR3: TGTGCCAGCAGCGGCATCACACCGTGGAATGAGCAGTTCTTC. It is translated as CASSGITPWNEQFF.